This entry lists 20 T cell receptor beta chains sequenced from one sample in a study of monozygotic twins with inflammatory bowel disease. Reprocessing the 5' RACE reads, TCRdb reports a single entry for every CDR3 protein and omits DNA. In total, the table holds hundreds of thousands of distinct CDR3 sequences. The source material was blood. The receptors stem from a human donor with ulcerative colitis or Crohn's disease, or a healthy co-twin of an affected twin (not recorded which).

V usage is TRBV2 and J usage is TRBJ2-2. This CDR3 comprises 16 residues. Germline V gene data show CDR1 as SNHLY and CDR2 as FYNNEI. CDR3 in amino acids: CASSQSGLTNTGELFF.

The V and J genes are TRBV5-1 and TRBJ1-6; with no DNA, the TCRdb D assignment of TRBD1 cannot be verified. This CDR3 has 14 residues. The germline gives CDR1 SGHRS, CDR2 YFSETQ. The CDR3 reads CASSPGLEPGVLHF. Looking up the rest from reference TRBV5-1 and TRBJ1-6 gives the full variable domain: KAGVTQTPRYLIKTRGQQVTLSCSPISGHRSVSWYQQTPGQGLQFLFEYFSETQRNKGNFPGRFSGRQFSNSRSEMNVSTLELGDSALYLCASSPGLEPGVLHFGNGTRLTVT.

The chain is built from TRBV12-3 or TRBV12-4 and TRBJ2-7; TCRdb calls TRBD1, which cannot be checked without DNA. The CDR3 consists of 13 residues. Here the CDR3 reads CASSFLTGREQYF.

This chain uses TRBV9 with TRBJ2-1; the D gene TCRdb calls, TRBD2, cannot be checked with no DNA. CDR1 is SGDLS and CDR2 is YYNGEE in the germline V gene. The CDR3 length is 15 residues. CDR3 residues: CASNPLRGGVNEQFF.

The chain recombines TRBV6-5 with TRBJ2-5. Germline CDR1 reads MNHEY; CDR2 reads SVGAGI. This CDR3 contains 15 residues. CDR3 sequence reads: CASSYSMGSQETQYF.

The V and J genes are TRBV7-2 and TRBJ2-7; TCRdb lists TRBD1, though no DNA is available to test this call. CDR1 and CDR2 from the germline V gene are SGHTA and FQGNSA. The CDR3 covers 14 residues. CDR3: CASSMPDRGNEQYF.

This chain uses TRBV5-6 with TRBJ2-7; absent DNA, TCRdb's TRBD1 call cannot be checked. Germline V CDR1 and CDR2: SGHDT, YYEEEE. CDR3 size: 15 residues. The chain's CDR3 is CASSSRGLVRNEQYF.

The V gene is TRBV10-3, the J gene TRBJ2-5. The CDR3 is 13 residues long. CDR1 is ENHRY and CDR2 is SYGVKD in the germline V gene. CDR3 amino acids: CAISLQLQETQYF.

This chain uses TRBV28 with TRBJ2-1. The germline CDR1 and CDR2 sequences are MDHEN and SYDVKM. The CDR3 spans 11 residues. Here the CDR3 reads CASSLYYEQFF. Filled out from reference TRBV28 and TRBJ2-1, the complete variable domain reads DVKVTQSSRYLVKRTGEKVFLECVQDMDHENMFWYRQDPGLGLRLIYFSYDVKMKEKGDIPEGYSVSREKKERFSLILESASTNQTSMYLCASSLYYEQFFGPGTRLTVL.

The V gene is TRBV5-8, the J gene TRBJ1-1. This CDR3 contains 13 residues. Per germline, CDR1 SGHTS and CDR2 YDEGEE. The chain's CDR3 is CASSFGPADEAFF.

The rearrangement links TRBV7-8 to TRBJ1-4. CDR1 and CDR2 (germline): SGHVS, FQNEAQ. There are 13 residues in the CDR3. The CDR3 loop is CASSLGMNEKLFF.

The rearrangement links TRBV29-1 to TRBJ2-6. CDR3 length: 14 amino acids. Germline-derived CDR1 and CDR2 are SQVTM and ANQGSEA. The CDR3 spells CSVMLGSGANVLTF.

The V and J genes are TRBV18 and TRBJ2-3; TCRdb designates TRBD2, a call that cannot be tested without DNA. The CDR3 is 15 amino acids. Looked up from germline, CDR1 is KGHSH and CDR2 is LQKENI. CDR3 region: CASSPKSGNPDTQYF.

The chain carries TRBV11-2 and TRBJ2-6; TCRdb reports TRBD1, a call that lacks DNA to check it against. The CDR3 is 20 amino acids. The V gene's germline CDR1 is SGHAT and CDR2 FQNNGV. CDR3 protein: CASSLLDRVLIGSGANVLTF. The whole variable domain, filled in from reference TRBV11-2 and TRBJ2-6, reads EAGVAQSPRYKIIEKRQSVAFWCNPISGHATLYWYQQILGQGPKLLIQFQNNGVVDDSQLPKDRFSAERLKGVDSTLKIQPAKLEDSAVYLCASSLLDRVLIGSGANVLTFGAGSRLTVL.

This chain links TRBV30 with TRBJ2-1. The CDR3 covers 12 residues. The germline V gene has CDR1 GTSNPN and CDR2 SVGIG (reference sequence). This CDR3 is CAWSPSYNEQFF.

V usage is TRBV5-1 and J usage is TRBJ2-2; TCRdb designates TRBD1, a call that cannot be tested without DNA. Germline loops: CDR1 SGHRS, CDR2 YFSETQ. The CDR3 loop spans 17 amino acids. The CDR3 here is CASSPHGQTTNTGELFF.

The chain carries TRBV20-1 and TRBJ1-1; the TCRdb D gene call, TRBD1, has no DNA to confirm it. CDR1 and CDR2 from the germline V gene are DFQATT and SNEGSKA (reference sequence). This CDR3 spans 14 amino acids. This CDR3 reads CSARENRPNTEAFF.

This chain links TRBV4-3 with TRBJ1-1; TCRdb reports TRBD1, a call that lacks DNA to check it against. The CDR3 extends over 15 amino acids. Per the germline V gene, CDR1 is LGHNA and CDR2 is YSLEER. The CDR3 sequence: CASSQAGILNTEAFF.

This chain links TRBV7-3 with TRBJ2-3; TCRdb's assignment of TRBD2 cannot be checked, as there is no DNA. CDR3 size: 15 residues. Looked up from germline, CDR1 is SGHTA and CDR2 is FQGTGA. The CDR3 sequence is CASSRGTSYTDTQYF.

The chain uses TRBV14 and TRBJ2-2; the D call from TCRdb, TRBD1, cannot be confirmed without DNA. The CDR3 length is 16 residues. Germline V gives CDR1 SGHDN, CDR2 FVKESK. CDR3 sequence: CASSGRGAFVTGELFF. The full variable domain, rest sourced from reference TRBV14 and TRBJ2-2, is EAGVTQFPSHSVIEKGQTVTLRCDPISGHDNLYWYRRVMGKEIKFLLHFVKESKQDESGMPNNRFLAERTGGTYSTLKVQPAELEDSGVYFCASSGRGAFVTGELFFGEGSRLTVL.